A selection of T cell receptor beta chains follows, all from one sample in a study of blood T cell repertoires in COVID-19. Only in-frame clones appear in the TCRdb table, and some are missing; sequencing was by immunoSEQ multiplex PCR. The data hold 200,000 or so clones, with around four fifths observed a single time. The specimen sequenced was peripheral blood. The receptors stem from a human donor in a cohort sampled during active COVID-19. Both conserved end residues are part of each CDR3. D genes are given only for firm matches. The listing skips clone size in some rows; elsewhere it reads once, few, many or a size class.

>-|TRBJ1-5|-|TRBV19
CASSIRDTNQPQHF
TGTGCCAGTAGTATCCGGGACACCAATCAGCCCCAGCATTTT
>once|TRBJ1-4|-|TRBV30
CAWSVRGGKLFF
TGTGCCTGGAGTGTAAGGGGTGGAAAACTGTTTTTT
>once|TRBJ2-6|TRBD1|TRBV13
CASSPSTDRAVNVLTF
TGTGCCAGCAGCCCCTCGACCGACAGGGCAGTCAACGTCCTGACTTTC
>-|TRBJ2-5|TRBD2|TRBV5-1
CASSFFPSGGSQETQYF
TGCGCCAGCAGCTTCTTCCCTAGCGGGGGTTCGCAAGAGACCCAGTACTTC
>once|TRBJ2-3|-|TRBV14
CASSQVGGFTDTQYF
TGTGCCAGCAGCCAAGTCGGGGGTTTCACAGATACGCAGTATTTT
>-|TRBJ2-5|-|TRBV7-8
CASSFGHRQETQYF
TGTGCCAGCAGCTTCGGACATCGGCAGGAGACCCAGTACTTC
>-|TRBJ1-1|-|TRBV2
CASSLQVLAEAFF
TGTGCCAGCAGTTTACAGGTTTTGGCTGAAGCTTTCTTT
>-|TRBJ2-3|-|TRBV19
CATSDRSTDTQYF
TGTGCCACCTCGGACAGAAGCACAGATACGCAGTATTTT
>few|TRBJ2-6|-|TRBV28
CASSLGALGANVLTF
TGTGCCAGCAGTTTAGGGGCACTTGGGGCCAACGTCCTGACTTTC
>-|TRBJ1-1|-|TRBV5-6
CASSLGPLAMNTEAFF
TGTGCCAGCAGCTTGGGACCGCTAGCTATGAACACTGAAGCTTTCTTT
>few|TRBJ1-1|-|TRBV29-1
CSAVEYTEAFF
TGCAGCGCGGTGGAGTACACTGAAGCTTTCTTT
>-|TRBJ2-2|-|TRBV6-5
CANQAPGTGELFF
TGTGCCAACCAGGCGCCCGGCACAGGGGAGCTGTTTTTT
>-|TRBJ2-2|-|TRBV7-2
CASKTGLTGELFF
TGTGCCAGCAAAACTGGGCTCACCGGGGAGCTGTTTTTT
>-|TRBJ2-1|TRBD1|TRBV10-3
CAITRDSLYNEQFF
TGTGCCATCACCCGGGACAGCCTTTACAATGAGCAGTTCTTC
>-|TRBJ2-2|-|TRBV5-1
CASSLADGQTGELFF
TGCGCCAGCAGCTTGGCGGACGGACAAACCGGGGAGCTGTTTTTT
>once|TRBJ1-5|-|TRBV19
CASSIWEGDSNQPQHF
TGTGCCAGTAGTATTTGGGAAGGGGATAGCAATCAGCCCCAGCATTTT